The present entry profiles one TCR beta chain with its context. Antigen unknown. With random hexamers, reverse transcription was performed on about 0.5 to 1 ug of RNA. Amplification of TCR beta CDR3 by immunoSEQ multiplex PCR spanned 54 Vbeta and 13 Jbeta. TCRdb re-called the immunoSEQ multiplex PCR reads with MiXCR, one entry per CDR3 protein. The sample includes about 200,000 distinct CDR3 sequences, 90% to 96% of them seen just once. Included as multiple sclerosis controls were treatment-naive patients who had stable or active relapsing-remitting disease. Purification of the CD8+ and CD4+ T cells relied on negative isolation, and TEMRA cells underwent FACS enrichment. CDR1 MNHEY and CDR2 SMNVEV come from the germline V gene (reference sequence). The CDR3 is 13 residues long. The V and J ends lost 6 bases and 7 bases, in that order; junction bases with no gene match: 6. These data are taken from a study of CD8 T cells in Susac syndrome.

Study results and limitations: Only a relatively small number of individuals were included in the TCR sequencing and HLA analysis.

The specimen sequenced was CD4+ T cells from PBMCs. J is TRBJ2-4 and V is TRBV27; the match to TRBD1 covers 7 bases. The receptor comes from a human donor with multiple sclerosis. CDR3 nucleotide sequence: TGTGCCAGCAGGACGCAGACAGGGAACATTCAGTACTTC. Its protein is CASRTQTGNIQYF.